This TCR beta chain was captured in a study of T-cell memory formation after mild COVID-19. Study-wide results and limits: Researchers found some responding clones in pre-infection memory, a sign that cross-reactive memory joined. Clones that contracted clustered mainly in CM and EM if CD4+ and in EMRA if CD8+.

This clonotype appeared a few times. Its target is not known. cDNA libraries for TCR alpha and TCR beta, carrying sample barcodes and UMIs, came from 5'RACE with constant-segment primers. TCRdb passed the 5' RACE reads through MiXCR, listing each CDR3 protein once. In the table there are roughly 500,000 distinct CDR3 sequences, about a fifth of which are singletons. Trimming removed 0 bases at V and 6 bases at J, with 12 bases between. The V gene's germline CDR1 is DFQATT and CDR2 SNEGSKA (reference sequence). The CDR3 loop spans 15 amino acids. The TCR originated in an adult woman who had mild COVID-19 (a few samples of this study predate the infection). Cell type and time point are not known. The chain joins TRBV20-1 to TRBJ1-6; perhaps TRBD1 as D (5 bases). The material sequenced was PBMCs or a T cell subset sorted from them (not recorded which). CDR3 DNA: TGCAGTGCTAGAGATGGGGGGGAGCCTAATTCACCCCTCCACTTT. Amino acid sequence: CSARDGGEPNSPLHF.